The subject of this entry is one T cell receptor (beta chain). The same CDR3 also results from other DNA sequences found in this sample. The PCR had 60 Vbeta and 13 Jbeta primers. The repertoire was sequenced with immunoSEQ multiplex PCR; TCRdb's copy has only in-frame clones and lacks some. The sample holds under 200,000 clones; roughly 73% are singletons and the top ten take less than 5.5%. Germline values: CDR1 SGHAT, CDR2 FQNNGV. With V trimmed by 0 bases and J by 4 bases, 3 bases remained unmatched. The CDR3 is 15 amino acids. This entry comes from a study of cytomegalovirus exposure and HLA in healthy donors. As for the study in general: Out of about 360 genotyped donors, roughly 83% belonged to the Caucasian-associated ancestry cluster.

Sequencing was done on a sample of PBMCs. This clonotype was obtained from a male donor in good health and CMV-seronegative. This chain links TRBV11-2 with TRBJ2-7; 10 bases fit TRBD1. CDR3 in amino acids: CASSLDRDRGYEQYF. The CDR3 DNA sequence: TGTGCCAGCAGCTTAGATCGGGACAGGGGTTACGAGCAGTACTTC.